The present T cell receptor (beta chain) was sequenced within a study of cytomegalovirus exposure and HLA in healthy donors. Overall study findings and caveats: Some public TCRs appeared in many individuals, while most sequences were rare. Accurate predictions that matched the HLA-A and HLA-B alleles of most subjects were reportedly made from TCR beta sequences.

Concerning this clone: Its antigen is unidentified.

The CDR3 has 14 amino acids. Germline CDR1 and CDR2: PRHDT and FYEKMQ (reference sequence). Germline trimming cut 8 bases from V and 3 bases from J; bases unmatched to any gene: 7. 13 Jbeta primers and 60 Vbeta primers were used for the PCR. Here immunoSEQ multiplex PCR was the method, and the copy in TCRdb shows in-frame clones only, minus some. The table shows about 160,000 clones, with around 67% occurring only once. Sequencing input: PBMCs. The chain couples TRBV13 to TRBJ2-1, with TRBD2 matching 7 bases. This TCR was recovered from a woman aged 18-30 years in good health and CMV-seronegative. CDR3 amino acids: CASSQPGGYNEQFF. CDR3 nucleotides: TGTGCCAGCTCTCAACCGGGGGGCTACAATGAGCAGTTCTTC.